These 12 T cell receptor beta chains were all obtained from the same sample, sequenced in a study of OX40 agonist ivuxolimab in advanced cancers. TCRdb's copy holds only in-frame clones and misses some; the assay was immunoSEQ multiplex PCR. The data hold tens of thousands of clones, with roughly 90% observed a single time. The sequences come from CD4+ or CD8+ T cells sorted from blood, collected in a trial of the OX40 agonist ivuxolimab. The receptors originated from an adult with an advanced solid tumor such as melanoma, head and neck, liver or kidney cancer.

This clone has just one count. V gene TRBV7-9 combines with J gene TRBJ2-1; 11 nucleotides match TRBD2. The V segment lost 7 bases and the J segment 5 bases; nucleotides outside the gene matches: 10. The CDR3 is made up of 16 amino acids. Germline CDR1 is SEHNR and CDR2 is FQNEAQ (reference sequence). This CDR3 is CASILLILAGDNEQFF. In DNA, the CDR3 is TGTGCCAGCATCCTCCTTATACTAGCGGGAGACAATGAGCAGTTCTTC.

The chain recombines TRBV25-1 with TRBJ1-6; 7 nucleotides line up with TRBD1. This CDR3 comprises 15 residues. Germline trimming cut 7 bases from V and 4 bases from J; bases unmatched to any gene: 7. Germline loops: CDR1 MGHDK, CDR2 SYGVNS. Here the CDR3 reads CASNPTGQYNSPLHF. The CDR3 bases are TGTGCCAGCAATCCCACGGGACAGTATAATTCACCCCTCCACTTT. Using reference TRBV25-1 and TRBJ1-6 for the parts outside the CDR3, the full variable domain is EADIYQTPRYLVIGTGKKITLECSQTMGHDKMYWYQQDPGMELHLIHYSYGVNSTEKGDLSSESTVSRIRTEHFPLTLESARPSHTSQYLCASNPTGQYNSPLHFGNGTRLTVT.

V is TRBV10-3 and J is TRBJ1-1; 7 positions match TRBD1. CDR1 is ENHRY, CDR2 SYGVKD, per germline. The trim removed 6 bases at V and 1 base at J, leaving 5 bases unmatched. This CDR3 is built from 14 residues. This CDR3 is CAIRVQGTNTEAFF. CDR3 nucleotides: TGTGCCATCAGGGTACAGGGGACGAACACTGAAGCTTTCTTT.

The chain combines TRBV6-6 with TRBJ2-7; possibly TRBD1 or TRBD2 for D (5 bases each). Germline V CDR1 and CDR2: MNHNY, SVGAGI (reference sequence). V lost 6 bases and J lost 7, with 16 bases in between. The CDR3 has 13 residues. CDR3 nucleotide sequence: TGTGCCAGCAGAGTAGATTTTGGGGGAGAGCAGTACTTC. It translates to CASRVDFGGEQYF.

The gene calls are TRBV6-5 and TRBJ2-7; D is tentatively TRBD1 or TRBD2 (5 bases each). The V gene's germline CDR1 is MNHEY and CDR2 SVGAGI. This CDR3 region has 14 residues. V lost 6 bases, J lost 6 bases, and 18 bases lay in between. The CDR3 loop is CASRSLRGAGEQYF. The CDR3 DNA is TGTGCCAGCAGAAGTCTAAGGGGCGCGGGCGAGCAGTACTTC.

This chain links TRBV19 with TRBJ2-1; 11 bases align to TRBD2. This CDR3 is built from 14 residues. Germline CDR1 is LNHDA and CDR2 is SQIVND (reference sequence). The V segment lost 4 bases and the J segment 6 bases; nucleotides outside the gene matches: 2. The CDR3 loop reads CASSTGTSGNEQFF. For the CDR3, the DNA is TGTGCCAGTAGTACTGGGACTAGCGGCAATGAGCAGTTCTTC.

This chain uses TRBV30 with TRBJ2-7; a weak D match, TRBD2 (6 bases). V lost 3 bases and J 4 bases, leaving 7 bases between the germline ends. The germline gives CDR1 GTSNPN, CDR2 SVGIG (reference sequence). The length of the CDR3 is 11 residues. CDR3 in amino acids: CAWRGGYEQYF. The CDR3 DNA reads as TGTGCCTGGAGGGGGGGTTACGAGCAGTACTTC.

This chain uses TRBV11-2 with TRBJ1-1, with TRBD1 matching over 7 bases. Germline V CDR1 and CDR2: SGHAT, FQNNGV. V gave up 1 base and J gave up 2 bases; unmatched junction bases: 4. This CDR3 contains 15 residues. CDR3 amino acids: CASSLGDRDNTEAFF. CDR3 in DNA: TGTGCCAGCAGCTTAGGTGACAGGGATAACACTGAAGCTTTCTTT.

This rearrangement joins TRBV5-8 to TRBJ2-1, with D possibly being TRBD2 (6 bases). This CDR3 comprises 13 residues. V was pared by 1 base and J by 8 bases, with 10 bases between. Germline values: CDR1 SGHTS, CDR2 YDEGEE. The CDR3 DNA is TGTGCCAGCAGCTTGAGTAGGAGGGATGAGCAGTTCTTC. This encodes CASSLSRRDEQFF.

The CDR3 is CASSTSWASDETQYF. DNA of the CDR3: TGTGCCAGCAGCACCTCTTGGGCTAGCGATGAGACCCAGTACTTC. The V call is TRBV9, the J call TRBJ2-5; D might be TRBD2 (6 bases). Trimming pared 4 bases from V and 5 bases from J, leaving 18 bases between. The CDR3 loop spans 15 amino acids. Germline assignment: CDR1 SGDLS and CDR2 YYNGEE. Using reference TRBV9 and TRBJ2-5 for the parts outside the CDR3, the full variable domain is DSGVTQTPKHLITATGQRVTLRCSPRSGDLSVYWYQQSLDQGLQFLIQYYNGEERAKGNILERFSAQQFPDLHSELNLSSLELGDSALYFCASSTSWASDETQYFGPGTRLLVL.

This sequence joins TRBV7-8 and TRBJ2-7; D possibly corresponds to TRBD2 (6 bases). The CDR3 contains 15 residues. Trimming stripped 4 bases from V and 3 bases from J, with 16 bases between. The V gene's germline CDR1 is SGHVS and CDR2 FQNEAQ. The CDR3 spells CASSSSGLVIYEQYF. Here the CDR3 DNA reads TGTGCCAGCAGCTCCAGCGGGCTGGTGATCTACGAGCAGTACTTC.

This chain connects TRBV19 to TRBJ1-5, with unresolved D. Germline V CDR1 and CDR2: LNHDA, SQIVND (reference sequence). The CDR3 runs to 15 residues. V lost 3 bases and J 1 base, leaving 10 bases between the germline ends. In nucleotides, the CDR3 is TGTGCCAGTAGTATGGGATCTTGGAGCAATCAGCCCCAGCATTTT. Its protein product is CASSMGSWSNQPQHF.